The clone carrying this T cell receptor (beta chain) was recorded a few times. Antigen unknown. Isolated RNA was reverse transcribed in full, so expressed TCRB transcripts were sequenced. Profiling relied on immunoSEQ multiplex PCR, and the TCRdb table lists in-frame clones only, not all of them. The data hold some 360,000 clones, with over 9% observed a single time. This sample is drawn from a study of beta chain features in type 1 diabetes. For the study at large: Similarity in age, gender and cell yields was seen between patients and healthy donors. Sorted cells from all samples, numbering almost 110 million, were examined. The study's findings and limits: It was among patients, rather than healthy donors, that naive, central memory and Treg TCRB repertoires appeared more similar. TCRB CDR3s from Type 1 diabetes patients were moderately but significantly shorter in all four CD4+ subsets.

The CDR3 runs 15 residues. In germline, CDR1 is SQVTM, CDR2 ANQGSEA. Deletions cut 7 bases from V and 0 bases from J, with 15 bases between. The sample comprised central memory CD4+ T cells from blood. The sequence derives from a man aged 25-45 years with type 1 diabetes. This chain connects TRBV29-1 to TRBJ2-2; D unclear. CDR3 region: CSATLFQSNTGELFF. For the CDR3, the DNA is TGCAGCGCCACACTCTTTCAGTCGAACACCGGGGAGCTGTTTTTT.